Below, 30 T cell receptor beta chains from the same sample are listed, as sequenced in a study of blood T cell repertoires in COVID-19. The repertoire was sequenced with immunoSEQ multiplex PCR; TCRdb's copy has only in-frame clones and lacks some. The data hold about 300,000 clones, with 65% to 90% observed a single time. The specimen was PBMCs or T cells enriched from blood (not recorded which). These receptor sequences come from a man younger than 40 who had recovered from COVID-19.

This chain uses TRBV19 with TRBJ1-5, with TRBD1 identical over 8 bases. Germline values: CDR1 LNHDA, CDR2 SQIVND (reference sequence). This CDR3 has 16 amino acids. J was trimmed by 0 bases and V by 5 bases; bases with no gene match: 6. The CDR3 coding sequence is TGTGCCAGTAGTCTCAGGACAGGGATTAGCAATCAGCCCCAGCATTTT. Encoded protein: CASSLRTGISNQPQHF.

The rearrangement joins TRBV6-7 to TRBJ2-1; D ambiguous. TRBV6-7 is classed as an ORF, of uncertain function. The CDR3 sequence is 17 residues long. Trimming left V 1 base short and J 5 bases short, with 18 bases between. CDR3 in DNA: TGTGCCAGCAGTTACTGTCGGAGAGGCACTTTCGACAATGAGCAGTTCTTC. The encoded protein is CASSYCRRGTFDNEQFF.

In nucleotides, the CDR3 is TGTGCCAGCACAAAAGTGGCCTATGGCTACACCTTC. This gives the protein CASTKVAYGYTF. The V and J genes are TRBV28 and TRBJ1-2, with D uncertain. Between the trimmed V and J ends, which lost 7 bases and 4 bases, there was a span of 10 bases. The V gene's germline CDR1 is MDHEN and CDR2 SYDVKM. The CDR3 has 12 amino acids.

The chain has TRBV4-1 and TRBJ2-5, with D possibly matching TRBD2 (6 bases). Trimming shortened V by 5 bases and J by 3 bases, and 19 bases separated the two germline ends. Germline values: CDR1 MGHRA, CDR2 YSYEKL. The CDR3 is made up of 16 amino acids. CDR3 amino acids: CASSWGDFGGKETQYF. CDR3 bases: TGCGCCAGCAGCTGGGGGGACTTTGGGGGGAAAGAGACCCAGTACTTC.

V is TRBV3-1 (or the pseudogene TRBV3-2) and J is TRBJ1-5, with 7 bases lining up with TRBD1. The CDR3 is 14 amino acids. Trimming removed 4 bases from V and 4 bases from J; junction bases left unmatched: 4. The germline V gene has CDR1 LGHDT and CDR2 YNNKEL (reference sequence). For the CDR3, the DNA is TGTGCCAGCAGCCTGGGACAGTATAATCAGCCCCAGCATTTT. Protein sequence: CASSLGQYNQPQHF.

The CDR3 loop is CASSIEGGSYEQYF. The CDR3 coding sequence is TGTGCCAGTAGTATAGAAGGGGGCAGCTACGAGCAGTACTTC. The chain combines TRBV19 with TRBJ2-7; 7 nucleotides agree with TRBD1. This CDR3 contains 14 residues. Germline V gene data show CDR1 as LNHDA and CDR2 as SQIVND (reference sequence). The ends lost 0 bases at V and 3 bases at J; junction bases unmatched: 2.

CDR3 in DNA: TGTGCCAGCAGCCCCCAGTATAATTCACCCCTCCACTTT. This translates into CASSPQYNSPLHF. The genes are TRBV3-1 (or the pseudogene TRBV3-2) and TRBJ1-6; no reliable D call. CDR1 LGHDT and CDR2 YNNKEL come from the germline V gene (reference sequence). CDR3 length: 13 amino acids. V lost 4 bases and J lost 4, with 5 bases in between.

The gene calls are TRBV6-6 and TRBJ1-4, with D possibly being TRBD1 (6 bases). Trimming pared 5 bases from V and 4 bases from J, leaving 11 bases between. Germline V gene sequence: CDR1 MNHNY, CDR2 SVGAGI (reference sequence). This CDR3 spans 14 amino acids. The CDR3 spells CASSRQGSNEKLFF. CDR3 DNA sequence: TGTGCCAGCAGTCGCCAGGGGAGTAATGAAAAACTGTTTTTT.

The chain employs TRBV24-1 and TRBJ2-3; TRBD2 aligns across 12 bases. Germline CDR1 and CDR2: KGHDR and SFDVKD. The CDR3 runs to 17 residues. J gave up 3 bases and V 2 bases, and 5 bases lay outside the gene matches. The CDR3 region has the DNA TGTGCCACCAGTGATTACACTAGCGGGAGGATGACAGATACGCAGTATTTT. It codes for CATSDYTSGRMTDTQYF.

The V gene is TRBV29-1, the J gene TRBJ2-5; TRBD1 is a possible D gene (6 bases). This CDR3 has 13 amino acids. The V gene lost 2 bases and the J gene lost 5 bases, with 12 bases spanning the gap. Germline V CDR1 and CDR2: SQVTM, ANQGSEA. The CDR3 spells CSVESGESETQYF. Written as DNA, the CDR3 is TGCAGCGTTGAATCAGGGGAAAGTGAGACCCAGTACTTC.

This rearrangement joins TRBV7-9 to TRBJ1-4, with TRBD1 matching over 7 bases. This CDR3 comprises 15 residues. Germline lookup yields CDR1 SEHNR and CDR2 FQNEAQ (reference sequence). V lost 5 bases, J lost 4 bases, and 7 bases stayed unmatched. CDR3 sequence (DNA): TGTGCCAGCAGCCCGGGGGACAGACTTAATGAAAAACTGTTTTTT. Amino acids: CASSPGDRLNEKLFF.

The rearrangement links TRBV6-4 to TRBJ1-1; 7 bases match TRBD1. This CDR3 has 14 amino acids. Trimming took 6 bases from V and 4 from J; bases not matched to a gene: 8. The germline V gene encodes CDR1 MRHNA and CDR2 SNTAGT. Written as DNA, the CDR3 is TGTGCCAGCAGGCCCGACAGGGCGGGCACTGAAGCTTTCTTT. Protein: CASRPDRAGTEAFF.

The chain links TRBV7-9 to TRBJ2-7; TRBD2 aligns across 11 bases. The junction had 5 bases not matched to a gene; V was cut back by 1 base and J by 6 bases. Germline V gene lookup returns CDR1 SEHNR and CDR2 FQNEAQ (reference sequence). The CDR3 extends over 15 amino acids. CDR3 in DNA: TGTGCCAGCAGCTTAGAAACTAGCGGGAGTCCCGAGCAGTACTTC. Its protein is CASSLETSGSPEQYF.

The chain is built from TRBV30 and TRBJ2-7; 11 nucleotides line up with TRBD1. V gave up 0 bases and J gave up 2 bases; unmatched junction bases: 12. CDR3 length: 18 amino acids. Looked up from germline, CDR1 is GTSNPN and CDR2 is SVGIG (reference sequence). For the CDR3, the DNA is TGTGCCTGGAGTGTACGAAATCGGGACAGGGGGTTCCCCTACGAGCAGTACTTC. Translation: CAWSVRNRDRGFPYEQYF.

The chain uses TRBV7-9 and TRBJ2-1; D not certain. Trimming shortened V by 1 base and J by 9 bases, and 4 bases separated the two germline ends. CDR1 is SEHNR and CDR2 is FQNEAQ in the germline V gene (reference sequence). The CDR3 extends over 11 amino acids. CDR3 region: CASSLVLEQFF. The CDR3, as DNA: TGTGCCAGCAGCTTAGTACTTGAGCAGTTCTTC.

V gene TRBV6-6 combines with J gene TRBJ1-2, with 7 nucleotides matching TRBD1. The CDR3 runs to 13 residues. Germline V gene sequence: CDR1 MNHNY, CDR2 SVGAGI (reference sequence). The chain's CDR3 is CATTPGQNYGYTF. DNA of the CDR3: TGTGCGACCACGCCGGGACAGAACTATGGCTACACCTTC.

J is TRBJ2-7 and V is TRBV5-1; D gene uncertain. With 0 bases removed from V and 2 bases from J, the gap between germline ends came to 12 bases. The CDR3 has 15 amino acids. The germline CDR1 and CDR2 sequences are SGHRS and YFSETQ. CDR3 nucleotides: TGCGCCAGCAGCTTGGGACGGGTGGCCCCCTACGAGCAGTACTTC. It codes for CASSLGRVAPYEQYF.

Here the CDR3 reads CASSFTPPAASDDSPLHF. The CDR3 nucleotides read TGTGCCAGCAGCTTTACGCCCCCTGCCGCGAGTGATGATTCACCCCTCCACTTT. The chain joins TRBV7-9 to TRBJ1-6, with D uncertain. Germline loops: CDR1 SEHNR, CDR2 FQNEAQ (reference sequence). This CDR3 has 18 residues. V was trimmed by 3 bases and J by 8 bases, leaving 23 bases between them.

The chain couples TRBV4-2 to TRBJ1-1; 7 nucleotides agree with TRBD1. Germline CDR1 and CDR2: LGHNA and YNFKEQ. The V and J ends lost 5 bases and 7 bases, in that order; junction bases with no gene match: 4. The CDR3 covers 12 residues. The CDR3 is CASSSGQSEAFF. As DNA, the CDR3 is TGTGCCAGCAGCTCGGGACAGAGTGAAGCTTTCTTT.

The CDR3 protein is CASRKVAGDEKLFF. CDR3 in DNA: TGTGCCAGCAGAAAGGTGGCAGGTGATGAAAAACTGTTTTTT. The chain is built from TRBV6-5 and TRBJ1-4; D is undetermined. This CDR3 has 14 residues. The V end lost 6 bases, the J end lost 6 bases, and 14 bases lay between the germline ends. Germline CDR1 MNHEY, CDR2 SVGAGI.

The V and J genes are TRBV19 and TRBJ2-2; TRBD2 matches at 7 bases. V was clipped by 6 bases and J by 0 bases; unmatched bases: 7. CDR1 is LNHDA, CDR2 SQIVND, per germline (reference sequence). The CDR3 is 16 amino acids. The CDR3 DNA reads TGTGCCAGTAGGCGGGAGCTGAGGTCGAACACCGGGGAGCTGTTTTTT. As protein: CASRRELRSNTGELFF.

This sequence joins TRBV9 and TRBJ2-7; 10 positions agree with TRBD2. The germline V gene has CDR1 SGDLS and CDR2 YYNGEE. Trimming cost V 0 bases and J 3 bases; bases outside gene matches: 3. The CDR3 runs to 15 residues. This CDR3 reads CASSVGWTSGYEQYF. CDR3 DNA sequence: TGTGCCAGCAGCGTAGGGTGGACTAGCGGCTACGAGCAGTACTTC.

CDR3 residues: CASSPGRRNTDTQYF. CDR3 bases: TGTGCCAGCAGCCCAGGCCGTCGTAACACAGATACGCAGTATTTT. The rearrangement joins TRBV11-3 to TRBJ2-3; D unresolved. Trimming removed 5 bases from V and 2 bases from J, with 14 bases in between. This CDR3 comprises 15 residues. Looked up from germline, CDR1 is SGHNT and CDR2 is YENEEA.

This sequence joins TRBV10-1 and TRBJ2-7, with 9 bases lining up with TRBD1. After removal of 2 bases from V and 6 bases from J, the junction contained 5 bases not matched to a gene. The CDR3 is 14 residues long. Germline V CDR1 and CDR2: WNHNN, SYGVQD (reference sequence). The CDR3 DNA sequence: TGCGCCAGCAGTGAGACAGGGGGCGCTTTCGAGCAGTACTTC. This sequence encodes CASSETGGAFEQYF.

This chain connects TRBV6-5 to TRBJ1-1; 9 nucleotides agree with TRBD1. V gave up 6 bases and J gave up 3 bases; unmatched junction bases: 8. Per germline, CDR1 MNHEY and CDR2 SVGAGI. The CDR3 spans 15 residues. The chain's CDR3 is CASRGQGRRHTEAFF. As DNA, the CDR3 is TGTGCCAGCAGGGGACAGGGCCGACGCCACACTGAAGCTTTCTTT.

The CDR3 DNA reads TGTGCCAGCAGCCTTTCACCGGGACAGGGGTCGCAACTGTTTTTT. Protein: CASSLSPGQGSQLFF. The V and J genes are TRBV3-1 (or the pseudogene TRBV3-2) and TRBJ1-4; 10 bases agree with TRBD1. From germline, CDR1 is LGHDT and CDR2 YNNKEL (reference sequence). V lost 4 bases and J lost 12; bases outside the gene matches: 11. The CDR3 runs to 15 residues.

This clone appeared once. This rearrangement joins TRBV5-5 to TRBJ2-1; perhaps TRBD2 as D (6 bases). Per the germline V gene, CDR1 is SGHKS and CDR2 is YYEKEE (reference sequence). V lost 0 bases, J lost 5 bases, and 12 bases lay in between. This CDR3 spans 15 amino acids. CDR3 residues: CASSLAIAAHNEQFF. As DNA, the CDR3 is TGTGCCAGCAGCTTGGCAATAGCGGCTCACAATGAGCAGTTCTTC.

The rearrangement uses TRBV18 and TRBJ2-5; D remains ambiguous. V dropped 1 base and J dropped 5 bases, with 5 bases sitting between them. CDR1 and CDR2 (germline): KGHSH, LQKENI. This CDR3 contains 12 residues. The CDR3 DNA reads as TGTGCCAGCTCACCACAGAGGGAGACCCAGTACTTC. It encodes CASSPQRETQYF.

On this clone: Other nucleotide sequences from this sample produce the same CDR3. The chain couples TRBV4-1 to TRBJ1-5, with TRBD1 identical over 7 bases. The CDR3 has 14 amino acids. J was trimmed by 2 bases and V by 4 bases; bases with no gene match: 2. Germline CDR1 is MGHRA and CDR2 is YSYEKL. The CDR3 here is CASSPTGGNQPQHF. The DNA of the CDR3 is TGCGCCAGCAGCCCCACAGGGGGCAATCAGCCCCAGCATTTT.

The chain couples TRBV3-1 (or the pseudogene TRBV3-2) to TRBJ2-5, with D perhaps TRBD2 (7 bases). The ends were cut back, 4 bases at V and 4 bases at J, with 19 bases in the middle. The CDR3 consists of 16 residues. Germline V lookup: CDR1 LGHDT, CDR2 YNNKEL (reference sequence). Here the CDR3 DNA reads TGTGCCAGCAGCCCCAACCGTAAGGGGGGGGGAGAGACCCAGTACTTC. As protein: CASSPNRKGGGETQYF.